This record looks at one T cell receptor (beta chain) sequence and its context. As yet, its antigen is unknown. This sample was taken from a study of response to subunit inactivated influenza vaccine. V shed 10 bases, J shed 4 bases, and the junction held 6 bases outside the gene matches. Germline CDR1 and CDR2: ENHRY and SYGVKD. The CDR3 sequence is 14 residues long. Study results and limitations: The authors suggested that few new T cells are recruited per seasonal influenza vaccination.

TCRdb reanalysed the RT-PCR reads using MiXCR and keeps one entry per CDR3 protein. The sample yields 400,000 to 550,000 distinct CDR3 sequences, 25% seen once. J is TRBJ2-7 and V is TRBV10-3; TRBD2 matches at 14 bases. Sequencing used CD4+ T cells sorted from PBMCs, obtained around 5 days after vaccination. This clonotype was sampled from a man in his fifties who received an inactivated influenza vaccine. CDR3 DNA: TGTGCCACGGGACTAGCGGGGGATATATACGAGCAGTACTTC. It specifies CATGLAGDIYEQYF.